The 20 T cell receptor beta chains reported below all come from one sample, sequenced in a study (dated by TCRdb to 2015 to 2016). Libraries were made using RT-PCR. The sequencer was an Illumina MiSeq. TCRdb reworked the public reads: Q25 trimming with fastp, MiXCR clone assembly, productive beta chains retained. For every CDR3 protein sequence, its rows merge into one entry that carries the most common genes and DNA. In this sample the table shows about 680,000 distinct CDR3 sequences, approximately 15% of which occur a single time. The leading ten clones occupy 3.6% of the sample. The material sequenced was memory CD4+ T cells from blood. The receptors were sampled from a female donor in good health, serving as a healthy control.

This clonotype was observed a few times. The chain recombines TRBV7-2 with TRBJ2-7, with D uncertain. V was trimmed by 3 bases and J by 2 bases, leaving 11 bases between them. Germline values: CDR1 SGHTA, CDR2 FQGNSA. The CDR3 runs to 14 residues. CDR3 protein: CASSFRAETYEQYF. CDR3 DNA sequence: TGTGCCAGCAGCTTTCGGGCAGAAACCTACGAGCAGTACTTC. Full variable domain (rest looked up from reference TRBV7-2 and TRBJ2-7): GAGVSQSPSNKVTEKGKDVELRCDPISGHTALYWYRQSLGQGLEFLIYFQGNSAPDKSGLPSDRFSAERTGGSVSTLTIQRTQQEDSAVYLCASSFRAETYEQYFGPGTRLTVT.

In its sample, this clonotype was seen a few times. The rearrangement links TRBV7-9 to TRBJ2-3; 7 nucleotides line up with TRBD2. The CDR3 spans 17 residues. The germline V gene has CDR1 SEHNR and CDR2 FQNEAQ (reference sequence). With 4 bases clipped from V and 1 base from J, the junction kept 11 bases outside the gene matches. The CDR3 DNA is TGTGCCAGCAGCTCCTTATGGGGGGGACTCGGCACAGATACGCAGTATTTT. This gives the protein CASSSLWGGLGTDTQYF.

V is TRBV7-2 and J is TRBJ2-7; D is perhaps TRBD1 (7 bases). The V end lost 5 bases, the J end lost 0 bases, and 17 bases lay between the germline ends. The CDR3 is 16 amino acids. Germline-derived CDR1 and CDR2 are SGHTA and FQGNSA. The chain's CDR3 is CASSPQGGLSSYEQYF. The CDR3 DNA sequence: TGTGCCAGCAGCCCCCAGGGGGGCCTCAGCTCCTACGAGCAGTACTTC.

This rearrangement joins TRBV5-5 to TRBJ2-7; maybe TRBD1 (6 bases). V was trimmed by 0 bases and J by 1 base, leaving 14 bases between them. Germline CDR1 SGHKS, CDR2 YYEKEE (reference sequence). CDR3 size: 16 residues. The CDR3 DNA follows: TGTGCCAGCAGCTTGGAAGGGACACCTCGTTCCTACGAGCAGTACTTC. Protein sequence: CASSLEGTPRSYEQYF.

This clonotype showed up many times. The rearrangement links TRBV6-1 to TRBJ2-5; 9 bases are shared with TRBD1. Germline V CDR1 and CDR2: MNHNS, SASEGT. V gave up 6 bases and J gave up 2 bases; unmatched junction bases: 7. The CDR3 is made up of 15 amino acids. In DNA, the CDR3 is TGTGCCAGCAGAACAGGGGGCTCCGGTCAAGAGACCCAGTACTTC. Translating gives CASRTGGSGQETQYF.

At least ten counts were recorded for this clonotype. The chain links TRBV4-3 to TRBJ2-3; possibly TRBD2 for D (5 bases). Germline V gives CDR1 LGHNA, CDR2 YSLEER. The CDR3 consists of 16 residues. V gave up 1 base and J gave up 3 bases, with 14 bases separating them. The CDR3 reads CASSQGPARGTDTQYF. CDR3 sequence (DNA): TGCGCCAGCAGCCAAGGACCGGCACGAGGGACAGATACGCAGTATTTT.

In this sample, this clonotype turned up a few times. The rearrangement joins TRBV11-3 to TRBJ2-5; possibly TRBD1 for D (5 bases). The CDR3 is made up of 13 amino acids. Germline V gene data show CDR1 as SGHNT and CDR2 as YENEEA. Trimming took off 5 bases at V and 4 bases at J, with 11 bases between the two ends. The CDR3 DNA is TGTGCCAGCAGCAAAAACCAGGGAGAGACCCAGTACTTC. Translating gives CASSKNQGETQYF.

The count of this clonotype is one. In DNA, the CDR3 is TGTGCCAGCACCGCCGCCCCAGCTACGCAGTATTTT. It translates to CASTAAPATQYF. The chain has TRBV28 and TRBJ2-3; D is uncertain. There are 12 residues in the CDR3. Germline V gene data show CDR1 as MDHEN and CDR2 as SYDVKM. Trimming stripped 7 bases from V and 8 bases from J, with 13 bases between.

The V gene is TRBV2, the J gene TRBJ1-1, with D hard to call. The germline V gene encodes CDR1 SNHLY and CDR2 FYNNEI. The V gene lost 6 bases and the J gene lost 1 base, with 12 bases spanning the gap. The CDR3 is made up of 14 amino acids. The CDR3 sequence is CASRVFSGNTEAFF. The CDR3 DNA reads as TGTGCCAGCAGAGTATTTTCGGGGAACACTGAAGCTTTCTTT.

Of note for this clonotype: A read error may produce the germline difference seen at one junction end. The CDR3 spells CASSEDRTTNEKLFF. The CDR3 nucleotides are TGTGCCAGCAGCGAAGACAGGACAACTAATGAAAAACTGTTTTTT. The chain recombines TRBV3-1 with TRBJ1-4; TRBD1 is a possible D gene (6 bases). In germline, CDR1 is LGHDT, CDR2 YNNKEL (reference sequence). The length of the CDR3 is 15 residues.

The rearrangement joins TRBV20-1 to TRBJ1-5; 7 positions agree with TRBD1. CDR3 length: 13 amino acids. Looked up from germline, CDR1 is DFQATT and CDR2 is SNEGSKA (reference sequence). CDR3 sequence reads: CTTGTVGNQPQHF. The CDR3 DNA is TGCACTACCGGGACAGTGGGCAATCAGCCCCAGCATTTT.

The chain carries TRBV20-1 and TRBJ1-6; no firm D call. The germline CDR1 and CDR2 sequences are DFQATT and SNEGSKA (reference sequence). Trimming pared 0 bases from V and 4 bases from J, leaving 7 bases between. CDR3 size: 14 residues. The CDR3 DNA follows: TGCAGTGCTAGAGATCAAGGTTATAATTCACCCCTCCACTTT. Residues: CSARDQGYNSPLHF.

This clonotype was detected ten times or more. This sequence joins TRBV4-3 and TRBJ2-2; 7 bases line up with TRBD2. The germline V gene has CDR1 LGHNA and CDR2 YSLEER. This CDR3 has 16 amino acids. V was pared by 4 bases and J by 5 bases, with 10 bases of the junction left unmatched. CDR3 region: CASSRDSGRWTGELFF. DNA for the CDR3: TGCGCCAGCAGCCGTGACTCCGGGAGGTGGACCGGGGAGCTGTTTTTT.

The chain couples TRBV12-5 to TRBJ1-1, with 9 bases that match TRBD1. The CDR3 is 14 amino acids. V gave up 7 bases and J gave up 7 bases; unmatched junction bases: 10. The germline CDR1 and CDR2 sequences are LGHNT and FRNRAP. CDR3 residues: CASAPGQGSHEAFF. CDR3 sequence (DNA): TGTGCTAGTGCTCCTGGACAGGGGTCGCATGAAGCTTTCTTT.

In this sample, this clonotype turned up many times. The genes are TRBV20-1 and TRBJ2-1, with 11 bases that match TRBD1. Germline V gene lookup returns CDR1 DFQATT and CDR2 SNEGSKA (reference sequence). The length of the CDR3 is 15 residues. J lost 6 bases, V lost 3 bases, and 7 bases had no gene match. The CDR3 spells CSARNPGTGGNEQFF. In DNA form, the CDR3 reads TGCAGTGCTAGGAATCCCGGGACAGGGGGCAATGAGCAGTTCTTC.

This clonotype has at least ten counts. The rearrangement links TRBV20-1 to TRBJ1-2; no reliable D call. CDR1 and CDR2 (germline): DFQATT, SNEGSKA (reference sequence). The V end lost 5 bases, the J end lost 2 bases, and 15 bases lay between the germline ends. The CDR3 contains 14 residues. The CDR3: CSARRGSANYGYTF. The CDR3 nucleotides read TGCAGTGCTCGGCGCGGGTCAGCAAACTATGGCTACACCTTC.

This clonotype was observed a single time. This chain uses TRBV6-1 with TRBJ2-7; perhaps TRBD1 as D (6 bases). CDR3 length equals 13 residues. Germline V gives CDR1 MNHNS, CDR2 SASEGT. V was clipped by 7 bases and J by 7 bases, with 17 bases between them. CDR3 sequence: CASTVQGLGEQYF. The CDR3 nucleotides read TGTGCCAGCACCGTACAGGGTCTAGGAGAGCAGTACTTC.

The V and J genes are TRBV12-3 or TRBV12-4 and TRBJ1-4; 9 bases are shared with TRBD1. Losses at the gene ends were 6 bases for V and 3 bases for J; bases not matched to a gene: 2. The length of the CDR3 is 14 residues. This chain's CDR3 is CASRRQGANEKLFF. CDR3 nucleotides: TGTGCCAGCAGGAGACAGGGGGCTAATGAAAAACTGTTTTTT.

There are a few counts of this clonotype. The V gene is TRBV28, the J gene TRBJ1-1; possible D gene TRBD1, 5 bases. CDR1 is MDHEN and CDR2 is SYDVKM in the germline V gene. The V gene lost 2 bases and the J gene lost 5 bases, with 6 bases spanning the gap. The CDR3 loop spans 12 amino acids. The CDR3 DNA reads as TGTGCCAGCAGTTTACACAGGACTGAAGCTTTCTTT. Translation: CASSLHRTEAFF.

This chain connects TRBV14 to TRBJ2-2; D may be TRBD1 or TRBD2 (5 bases each). Germline-derived CDR1 and CDR2 are SGHDN and FVKESK. The CDR3 extends over 17 amino acids. Trimming cost V 2 bases and J 0 bases, with 13 bases left between them. The CDR3 here is CASSQLKGRPNTGELFF. CDR3 DNA: TGTGCCAGCAGCCAATTGAAGGGACGGCCGAACACCGGGGAGCTGTTTTTT. The whole variable domain, remainder taken from reference TRBV14 and TRBJ2-2, is EAGVTQFPSHSVIEKGQTVTLRCDPISGHDNLYWYRRVMGKEIKFLLHFVKESKQDESGMPNNRFLAERTGGTYSTLKVQPAELEDSGVYFCASSQLKGRPNTGELFFGEGSRLTVL.